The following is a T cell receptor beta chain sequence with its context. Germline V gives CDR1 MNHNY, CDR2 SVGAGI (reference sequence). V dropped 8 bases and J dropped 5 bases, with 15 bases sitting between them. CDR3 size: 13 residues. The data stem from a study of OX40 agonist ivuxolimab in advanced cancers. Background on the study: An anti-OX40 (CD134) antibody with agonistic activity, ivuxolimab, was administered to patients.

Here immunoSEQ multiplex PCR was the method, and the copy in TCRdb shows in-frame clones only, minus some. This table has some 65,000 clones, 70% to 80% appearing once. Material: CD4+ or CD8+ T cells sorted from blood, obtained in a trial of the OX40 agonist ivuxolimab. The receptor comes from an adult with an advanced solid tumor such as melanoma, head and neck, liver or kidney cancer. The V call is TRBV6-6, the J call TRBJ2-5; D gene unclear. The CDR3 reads CASSRPLGETQYF. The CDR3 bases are TGTGCCAGCTCGAGGCCCCTCGGGGAGACCCAGTACTTC.